The 20 T cell receptor beta chains below come from one sample, sequenced in a study of blood T cell repertoires in COVID-19. Repertoires were generated with immunoSEQ multiplex PCR, while TCRdb's copy carries only in-frame clones and drops some. The sample shows more than 65,000 clones, around nine tenths of them seen only once. The specimen was peripheral blood. The receptors were sampled from a woman aged 80 or over with active or convalescent COVID-19.

The table lists this clone with a few counts. The rearrangement joins TRBV30 to TRBJ1-2; 12 positions agree with TRBD1. CDR1 is GTSNPN, CDR2 SVGIG, per germline (reference sequence). J gave up 4 bases and V 1 base, and 1 base lay outside the gene matches. The CDR3 runs to 14 residues. The CDR3: CAWSAGQGAYGYTF. CDR3 in DNA: TGTGCCTGGAGTGCGGGACAGGGGGCCTATGGCTACACCTTC.

V gene TRBV9 combines with J gene TRBJ2-2, with D possibly being TRBD2 (5 bases). The V gene lost 2 bases and the J gene lost 7 bases, with 12 bases spanning the gap. The CDR3 loop spans 14 amino acids. CDR1 is SGDLS and CDR2 is YYNGEE in the germline V gene. The CDR3 reads CASSVSGIGGELFF. As DNA, the CDR3 is TGTGCCAGCAGCGTTTCGGGGATAGGCGGGGAGCTGTTTTTT.

The chain joins TRBV6-6 to TRBJ2-2, with 9 bases matching TRBD2. CDR3 length: 19 amino acids. Germline CDR1 MNHNY, CDR2 SVGAGI (reference sequence). V dropped 5 bases and J dropped 2; count of bases not matched to a gene: 15. The chain's CDR3 is CASSPRLGGGATNTGELFF. CDR3 DNA: TGTGCCAGCAGTCCCAGGCTCGGCGGGGGGGCGACAAACACCGGGGAGCTGTTTTTT.

The J gene is TRBJ1-1, the V gene TRBV5-1, with 9 bases aligning to TRBD1. CDR1 is SGHRS and CDR2 is YFSETQ in the germline V gene. V was pared by 6 bases and J by 4 bases, with 10 bases of the junction left unmatched. This CDR3 is built from 15 residues. CDR3 nucleotide sequence: TGCGCCAGCACACCCTTGGGGACAGGGTCCACTGAAGCTTTCTTT. Its protein product is CASTPLGTGSTEAFF.

The J gene is TRBJ2-7, the V gene TRBV28, with TRBD2 identical over 8 bases. CDR1 is MDHEN and CDR2 is SYDVKM in the germline V gene. This CDR3 is built from 15 residues. Losses at the gene ends were 5 bases for V and 2 bases for J; bases not matched to a gene: 8. The CDR3 sequence: CASSKGRGGAYEQYF. As DNA, the CDR3 is TGTGCCAGCAGTAAAGGCCGGGGGGGCGCCTACGAGCAGTACTTC. Variable domain in full (rest from reference TRBV28 and TRBJ2-7): DVKVTQSSRYLVKRTGEKVFLECVQDMDHENMFWYRQDPGLGLRLIYFSYDVKMKEKGDIPEGYSVSREKKERFSLILESASTNQTSMYLCASSKGRGGAYEQYFGPGTRLTVT.

The chain uses TRBV3-1 (or the pseudogene TRBV3-2) and TRBJ2-7, with TRBD2 identical over 11 bases. Germline CDR1 is LGHDT and CDR2 is YNNKEL (reference sequence). Losses at the gene ends were 3 bases for V and 2 bases for J; bases not matched to a gene: 6. The CDR3 covers 16 residues. As DNA, the CDR3 is TGTGCCAGCAGCCAGGGGCTAGCGGGGGGTACCTACGAGCAGTACTTC. Translated: CASSQGLAGGTYEQYF.

The V and J genes are TRBV28 and TRBJ2-1; a possible D gene is TRBD2 (6 bases). V shed 1 base and J shed 2 bases, with 9 bases lying between them. This CDR3 comprises 15 residues. The germline V gene has CDR1 MDHEN and CDR2 SYDVKM. CDR3 in amino acids: CASSLFGGPYNEQFF. The CDR3 region has the DNA TGTGCCAGCAGTTTATTCGGAGGGCCCTACAATGAGCAGTTCTTC.

The count of this clone is one. The chain joins TRBV5-4 to TRBJ1-1, with D perhaps matching TRBD1 (6 bases). Per the germline V gene, CDR1 is SGHNT and CDR2 is YYREEE (reference sequence). This CDR3 region has 14 residues. V lost 4 bases to trimming and J lost 4 bases, with 14 bases between them. The CDR3 DNA sequence: TGTGCCAGCAGCGGGGGGGGGCTGGGCACTGAAGCTTTCTTT. The encoded protein is CASSGGGLGTEAFF.

The V gene is TRBV4-3, the J gene TRBJ1-1; 8 bases are a match to TRBD1. The CDR3 has 15 residues. Germline loops: CDR1 LGHNA, CDR2 YSLEER. The J segment lost 4 bases and the V segment lost 3 bases, leaving 7 bases of the junction unmatched. Here the CDR3 reads CASSQVQTGGTEAFF. Written as DNA, the CDR3 is TGCGCCAGCAGCCAGGTTCAAACAGGGGGCACTGAAGCTTTCTTT.

V usage is TRBV6-1 and J usage is TRBJ2-1, with a possible D match to TRBD2 (5 bases). Looked up from germline, CDR1 is MNHNS and CDR2 is SASEGT. CDR3 length: 13 residues. The V end was cut by 0 bases, the J end by 10 bases, with 10 bases between. The CDR3 DNA reads as TGTGCCAGCAGTGAAGCGCTACGAGGGGAGCAGTTCTTC. Protein sequence: CASSEALRGEQFF.

The rearrangement uses TRBV19 and TRBJ1-4, with 9 positions matching TRBD1. With V trimmed by 3 bases and J by 4 bases, 3 bases remained unmatched. The length of the CDR3 is 15 residues. CDR1 LNHDA and CDR2 SQIVND come from the germline V gene (reference sequence). In DNA form, the CDR3 reads TGTGCCAGTAGTATGCCGGGACAGGGTAATGAAAAACTGTTTTTT. Translating it yields CASSMPGQGNEKLFF.

The V and J genes are TRBV9 and TRBJ2-5; the match to TRBD2 covers 7 bases. CDR1 and CDR2 (germline): SGDLS, YYNGEE. CDR3 length equals 16 residues. V lost 0 bases to trimming and J lost 4 bases; unmatched junction nucleotides: 9. The CDR3 protein is CASSVGEGPPRETQYF. In DNA form, the CDR3 reads TGTGCCAGCAGCGTAGGGGAGGGCCCGCCGCGAGAGACCCAGTACTTC.

The chain links TRBV10-2 to TRBJ2-7, with 8 positions matching TRBD2. V was pared by 7 bases and J by 2 bases, with 4 bases of the junction left unmatched. This CDR3 region has 13 residues. Germline CDR1 is WSHSY and CDR2 is SAAADI. The CDR3 protein is CASTPGLAYEQYF. The CDR3 coding sequence is TGCGCCAGCACCCCGGGACTAGCCTACGAGCAGTACTTC.

This sequence joins TRBV7-9 and TRBJ2-2; maybe TRBD1 (6 bases). V was pared by 4 bases and J by 0 bases, with 18 bases between. The CDR3 sequence is 18 residues long. CDR1 SEHNR and CDR2 FQNEAQ come from the germline V gene (reference sequence). The DNA for the CDR3 is TGTGCCAGCAGCTCGAGTGTAACAGGGATTTCGAACACCGGGGAGCTGTTTTTT. It codes for CASSSSVTGISNTGELFF.

The chain recombines TRBV19 with TRBJ1-5; 7 nucleotides agree with TRBD1. With V trimmed by 7 bases and J by 6 bases, 9 bases remained unmatched. Germline CDR1 reads LNHDA; CDR2 reads SQIVND (reference sequence). The CDR3 is made up of 14 amino acids. The CDR3 DNA reads TGTGCCAGTATTCCGACAGGGCGGGCTCAGCCCCAGCATTTT. Its translation: CASIPTGRAQPQHF.

DNA of the CDR3: TGCAGCGTTGAGTGGGACAGGGCGGGTGAAGCTTTCTTT. Translation: CSVEWDRAGEAFF. This chain joins TRBV29-1 and TRBJ1-1; 9 bases line up with TRBD1. The germline V gene has CDR1 SQVTM and CDR2 ANQGSEA. With V trimmed by 3 bases and J by 7 bases, 6 bases remained unmatched. CDR3 size: 13 residues. Full variable domain (rest looked up from reference TRBV29-1 and TRBJ1-1): SAVISQKPSRDICQRGTSLTIQCQVDSQVTMMFWYRQQPGQSLTLIATANQGSEATYESGFVIDKFPISRPNLTFSTLTVSNMSPEDSSIYLCSVEWDRAGEAFFGQGTRLTVV.

The chain combines TRBV3-1 (or the pseudogene TRBV3-2) with TRBJ2-3; TRBD2 matches 7 bases. The CDR3 runs 15 residues. The germline V gene encodes CDR1 LGHDT and CDR2 YNNKEL (reference sequence). V dropped 4 bases and J dropped 6; count of bases not matched to a gene: 10. The CDR3 DNA is TGTGCCAGCAGCCGGTGGGACTACTCATCCGATACGCAGTATTTT. It is translated as CASSRWDYSSDTQYF.

This chain connects TRBV28 to TRBJ2-5; D is perhaps TRBD2 (6 bases). Trimming took 6 bases from V and 1 from J, leaving 12 bases between them. Germline V gene lookup returns CDR1 MDHEN and CDR2 SYDVKM. The CDR3 has 14 amino acids. CDR3 in amino acids: CASRQGGTQETQYF. In DNA, the CDR3 is TGTGCCAGCAGGCAGGGAGGCACCCAAGAGACCCAGTACTTC.

The chain's CDR3 is CASSLRLAGTDTQYF. The CDR3 DNA reads as TGTGCCAGCAGCTTAAGACTAGCGGGCACAGATACGCAGTATTTT. The rearrangement uses TRBV5-6 and TRBJ2-3; 9 bases line up with TRBD2. Germline V gene sequence: CDR1 SGHDT, CDR2 YYEEEE. The V segment lost 2 bases and the J segment 1 base; nucleotides outside the gene matches: 2. CDR3 length equals 15 residues.

The chain uses TRBV5-4 and TRBJ2-1; 10 bases align to TRBD2. Germline V gene sequence: CDR1 SGHNT, CDR2 YYREEE (reference sequence). The CDR3 spans 15 residues. V gave up 3 bases and J gave up 0 bases; unmatched junction bases: 0. DNA for the CDR3: TGTGCCAGCAGCTCTAGCGGGAGCTCCTACAATGAGCAGTTCTTC. The encoded protein is CASSSSGSSYNEQFF.